Detailed here is one T cell receptor (beta chain). This sample stems from a study of tumour-infiltrating T cells in Burkitt lymphoma. For the study at large: Survival, overall and progression-free, tracked with productive clonality.

From germline, CDR1 is LNHDA and CDR2 SQIVND (reference sequence). V lost 7 bases, J lost 0 bases, and 22 bases lay in between. CDR3 length equals 18 residues. Assay used: immunoSEQ multiplex PCR; TCRdb lists only in-frame clones, some missing. The sample includes some 13,000 clones, more than 60% of them seen just once. This sequence originates from a human donor with diffuse large B-cell lymphoma. Sequenced sample: tumor tissue. The chain uses TRBV19 and TRBJ2-1, with TRBD2 as a possible D gene (5 bases). The CDR3 DNA is TGTGCCAGTACCTCCATTGGAGGCGAGGGCCACTCCTACAATGAGCAGTTCTTC. Amino acid sequence: CASTSIGGEGHSYNEQFF. Based on the CDR3 plus reference TRBV19 and TRBJ2-1, the full variable domain is DGGITQSPKYLFRKEGQNVTLSCEQNLNHDAMYWYRQDPGQGLRLIYYSQIVNDFQKGDIAEGYSVSREKKESFPLTVTSAQKNPTAFYLCASTSIGGEGHSYNEQFFGPGTRLTVL.